Below are 6 T cell receptor beta chains sequenced from a single sample in a study of identical twins. TCRdb reprocessed the 5' RACE reads with MiXCR, giving one entry per CDR3 protein. The data hold approximately 550,000 distinct CDR3 sequences, with about 20% observed a single time. These data also featured in a second study, about yellow fever vaccine responses in identical twins.

Sequencing was performed on CD4+ T cells sorted from blood. The receptor set was obtained from a young woman in good health.

This clonotype was picked up a small number of times. The V call is TRBV3-1, the J call TRBJ2-1; a possible D gene is TRBD1 (6 bases). V lost 6 bases to trimming and J lost 5 bases, with 20 bases between them. The CDR3 totals 16 residues. Per germline, CDR1 LGHDT and CDR2 YNNKEL (reference sequence). DNA for the CDR3: TGTGCCAGCAGTCAGCCCTGGGGGCGGAAAAACAATGAGCAGTTCTTC. It is translated as CASSQPWGRKNNEQFF.

The CDR3 protein is CASSLKGVGFEETQYF. CDR3 sequence (DNA): TGCGCCAGCAGCTTGAAGGGCGTTGGGTTCGAAGAGACCCAGTACTTC. The gene calls are TRBV5-1 and TRBJ2-5; D remains unclear. V shed 1 base and J shed 3 bases, with 16 bases lying between them. Germline V gene data show CDR1 as SGHRS and CDR2 as YFSETQ. This CDR3 contains 16 residues. Full variable domain (missing parts from reference TRBV5-1 and TRBJ2-5): KAGVTQTPRYLIKTRGQQVTLSCSPISGHRSVSWYQQTPGQGLQFLFEYFSETQRNKGNFPGRFSGRQFSNSRSEMNVSTLELGDSALYLCASSLKGVGFEETQYFGPGTRLLVL.

J is TRBJ1-1 and V is TRBV29-1, with TRBD1 as a possible D gene (6 bases). Germline V gene sequence: CDR1 SQVTM, CDR2 ANQGSEA. This CDR3 has 13 residues. V was pared by 5 bases and J by 0 bases, with 10 bases between. The CDR3 nucleotides are TGCAGCGTTAAGGACAGCCTGAACACTGAAGCTTTCTTT. Amino acid sequence: CSVKDSLNTEAFF.

In its sample, this clonotype was seen once. The J gene is TRBJ2-3, the V gene TRBV29-1; TRBD2 agrees at 11 bases. Per germline, CDR1 SQVTM and CDR2 ANQGSEA. The CDR3 has 12 residues. The J segment lost 5 bases and the V segment lost 7 bases, leaving 2 bases of the junction unmatched. Here the CDR3 reads CSAGTSGDTQYF. The CDR3 bases are TGCAGCGCCGGGACTAGCGGAGATACGCAGTATTTT.

This clonotype was detected a few times. J is TRBJ1-1 and V is TRBV27; D gene uncertain. In germline, CDR1 is MNHEY, CDR2 SMNVEV (reference sequence). The length of the CDR3 is 13 residues. Trimming stripped 0 bases from V and 11 bases from J, with 13 bases between. The CDR3 DNA reads as TGTGCCAGCAGTTTATCGGTGGTGTATCTCGCTTTCTTT. Protein: CASSLSVVYLAFF.

J is TRBJ2-1 and V is TRBV29-1; D assignment may be TRBD1 or TRBD2 (6 bases each). The length of the CDR3 is 11 residues. Looked up from germline, CDR1 is SQVTM and CDR2 is ANQGSEA. V was trimmed by 7 bases and J by 7 bases, leaving 11 bases between them. Written as DNA, the CDR3 is TGCAGCGGGGGGGCCGGGAATGAGCAGTTCTTC. It encodes CSGGAGNEQFF.